Below, 27 T cell receptor beta chains from the same sample are listed, as sequenced in a study of T cells in women clearing cervical HPV infection. Using immunoSEQ multiplex PCR, the repertoire was profiled, and TCRdb retains in-frame clones only, with some absent. The table lists fewer than 30,000 clones, with approximately 3% in the top ten. Sequencing input: blood buffy coat. These TCRs come from a woman aged 18-69 years with a cervical HPV16 infection that either progressed to CIN3+ or cleared (not recorded which).

As regards this clone: The CDR3 is cut off 3 residues early in the read; its end comes from the germline J gene. The chain combines TRBV6-1 with TRBJ2-3; weak D call: TRBD2 (5 bases). The CDR3 is 15 residues long. The V gene's germline CDR1 is MNHNS and CDR2 SASEGT. CDR3 sequence reads: CASSEGGYSNQPQYF. The part of the CDR3 DNA that was read is TGTGCCAGCAGTGAAGGCGGGTATAGCAATCAGCCG.

On this clone itself: The read falls 3 residues short of the CDR3 end, and the missing part is taken from the germline J gene. The gene calls are TRBV19 and TRBJ2-7; 7 nucleotides line up with TRBD1. The CDR3 has 13 amino acids. In germline, CDR1 is LNHDA, CDR2 SQIVND (reference sequence). V lost 5 bases to trimming and J lost 5 bases; unmatched junction nucleotides: 6. The covered CDR3 bases are TGTGCCAGTAGTCCACAGGGGTCGCACGAG. Its translation: CASSPQGSHE. The whole CDR3 reads CASSPQGSHEQYF.

Concerning this clone: The read stops 3 residues short of the end of the CDR3; the missing end is completed from the germline J gene. The J gene is TRBJ1-1, the V gene TRBV20-1; D unresolved. Germline loops: CDR1 DFQATT, CDR2 SNEGSKA (reference sequence). V gave up 3 bases and J gave up 0 bases, with 11 bases separating them. The CDR3 runs 14 residues. This CDR3 is CSARVATMNTEAFF. The covered CDR3 bases are TGCAGTGCTAGGGTGGCAACAATGAACACTGAA.

CDR3 loop: CASRQTSGGAYEQYF. The CDR3 DNA, read in part, is TGTGCCAGCAGACAGACTAGCGGGGGGGCGTACGAG. V is TRBV11-2 and J is TRBJ2-7, with 14 nucleotides matching TRBD2. Read data end 3 residues before the CDR3 end; the end is taken from the germline J gene. The germline V gene has CDR1 SGHAT and CDR2 FQNNGV. The CDR3 is made up of 15 amino acids. V gave up 6 bases and J gave up 4 bases; unmatched junction bases: 5.

CDR3 in amino acids: CASSEGGGANYGYTF. The CDR3 DNA, read in part, is TGTGCCAGCAGTGAAGGGGGGGGAGCTAACTATGGC. The chain combines TRBV6-1 with TRBJ1-2; D may be TRBD1 (5 bases). The read stops 3 residues short of the end of the CDR3; the missing end is completed from the germline J gene. Per the germline V gene, CDR1 is MNHNS and CDR2 is SASEGT. The CDR3 length is 15 residues. V lost 1 base to trimming and J lost 0 bases, with 9 bases between them.

About this clone: The read is 3 residues too short to cover the CDR3 end, so that end is filled in from the germline J gene. The chain has TRBV7-9 and TRBJ2-4, with a weak D call TRBD2 (6 bases). Per germline, CDR1 SEHNR and CDR2 FQNEAQ (reference sequence). The length of the CDR3 is 12 residues. The CDR3 DNA, read in part, is TGTGCCAGCCGTTCGGGGGACGGTGGT. This sequence encodes CASRSGDGG. The full CDR3 sequence reads CASRSGDGGQYF.

A note on this clone: The read stops 3 residues short of the end of the CDR3; the missing end is completed from the germline J gene. The V call is TRBV7-6, the J call TRBJ2-7; TRBD2 might be the D (5 bases). From germline, CDR1 is SGHVS and CDR2 FNYEAQ. Trimming removed 1 base at V and 3 bases at J, with 13 bases between. This CDR3 region has 15 residues. CDR3 DNA (partial): TGTGCCAGCAGCTTAGGAGGAGGCCGGGGCTACGAG. The encoded protein is CASSLGGGRGYE. The entire CDR3 is CASSLGGGRGYEQYF.

Regarding this clone: Other DNA sequences from this sample encode an identical CDR3 as well. The CDR3 region is CASSSDSYDYTF. The DNA read from the CDR3 is TGTGCCAGCAGCTCGGACAGTTACGAC. This chain uses TRBV7-9 with TRBJ1-2; tentatively, D is TRBD1 (6 bases). The CDR3 end is not reached by the read, which stops 3 residues before it; the germline J gene fills it in. The CDR3 length is 12 residues. From germline, CDR1 is SEHNR and CDR2 FQNEAQ (reference sequence).

About this clone: With the read ending 3 residues before the CDR3 end, the germline J gene is used to fill in that end. V and J are TRBV19 and TRBJ1-6, with 8 positions matching TRBD1. The CDR3 runs to 14 residues. Germline V gene data show CDR1 as LNHDA and CDR2 as SQIVND (reference sequence). V was clipped by 4 bases and J by 9 bases; unmatched bases: 5. Incomplete CDR3 DNA: TGTGCCAGTAGTACGGACAGGGCGAGTTCACCC. It codes for CASSTDRASSP. The CDR3 in full is CASSTDRASSPLHF.

In the case of this clone: The read falls 3 residues short of the CDR3 end, and the missing part is taken from the germline J gene. The rearrangement joins TRBV19 to TRBJ2-1; D gene ambiguous. Looked up from germline, CDR1 is LNHDA and CDR2 is SQIVND (reference sequence). V was trimmed by 1 base and J by 7 bases, leaving 11 bases between them. The CDR3 loop spans 14 amino acids. The DNA read from the CDR3 is TGTGCCAGTAGTATAGTTGGGCTCCGGAATGAG. It codes for CASSIVGLRNE. The full CDR3 sequence reads CASSIVGLRNEQFF.

About this clone itself: Read sequence stops 3 residues before the CDR3 end, and the germline J gene provides the missing end. The chain couples TRBV7-9 to TRBJ2-1; 8 bases are a match to TRBD2. This CDR3 is built from 13 residues. Germline CDR1 reads SEHNR; CDR2 reads FQNEAQ (reference sequence). V gave up 5 bases and J gave up 8 bases; unmatched junction bases: 5. CDR3 bases read: TGTGCCAGCAGCCCCGGGGGGGGGCATGAG. It specifies CASSPGGGHE. The entire CDR3 sequence reads CASSPGGGHEQFF.

CDR3 bases read: TGTGCCAGCAGCTTAGGCAGGGGTACCTACGAG. As protein: CASSLGRGTYE. The whole CDR3 is CASSLGRGTYEQYF. The rearrangement uses TRBV11-2 and TRBJ2-7, with D tentatively TRBD1 (6 bases). The CDR3 is cut off 3 residues early in the read; its end comes from the germline J gene. The V end was cut by 1 base, the J end by 2 bases, with 9 bases between. CDR3 length equals 14 residues. CDR1 is SGHAT and CDR2 is FQNNGV in the germline V gene.

Regarding this clone: The read comes to an end 3 residues before the CDR3 does, leaving the germline J gene to fill in the end. This chain joins TRBV6-2 or TRBV6-3 and TRBJ2-2; 10 nucleotides line up with TRBD2. This CDR3 spans 16 amino acids. Trimming took 7 bases from V and 2 from J; bases not matched to a gene: 7. Germline V lookup: CDR1 MNHEY, CDR2 SVGEGT. CDR3 bases read: TGTGCCAGCATCGCACTAGCGGGGCTCAACACCGGGGAG. It translates to CASIALAGLNTGE. The full CDR3 reads CASIALAGLNTGELFF.

About this clone: The read terminates 3 residues ahead of where the CDR3 ends, so the germline J gene completes it. The chain employs TRBV29-1 and TRBJ2-6, with D possibly being TRBD1 (5 bases). Trimming removed 7 bases at V and 0 bases at J, with 13 bases between. The CDR3 consists of 15 residues. The germline CDR1 and CDR2 sequences are SQVTM and ANQGSEA. The covered CDR3 bases are TGCAGCGCCCTCCTAGGGGCCTCTGGGGCCAACGTC. The encoded protein is CSALLGASGANV. The full-length CDR3 reads as CSALLGASGANVLTF. Based on the CDR3 plus reference TRBV29-1 and TRBJ2-6, the full variable domain is SAVISQKPSRDICQRGTSLTIQCQVDSQVTMMFWYRQQPGQSLTLIATANQGSEATYESGFVIDKFPISRPNLTFSTLTVSNMSPEDSSIYLCSALLGASGANVLTFGAGSRLTVL.

The CDR3 sequence: CSARDGSRDTEPLHF. CDR3 bases read: TGCAGTGCTAGAGATGGGTCCCGGGACACGGAACCC. The V call is TRBV20-1, the J call TRBJ1-6; D might be TRBD1 (6 bases). From the germline J gene comes the end of the CDR3, since the read stops 3 residues before it. Per the germline V gene, CDR1 is DFQATT and CDR2 is SNEGSKA (reference sequence). This CDR3 is 15 amino acids long. Between the trimmed V and J ends, which lost 0 bases and 12 bases, there was a span of 18 bases.

Of note for this clone: The read finishes 3 residues shy of the CDR3 end, and the germline J gene is used to complete it. This chain connects TRBV5-6 to TRBJ2-7; TRBD1 might be the D (5 bases). Germline V CDR1 and CDR2: SGHDT, YYEEEE. The CDR3 is made up of 12 amino acids. The V end was cut by 2 bases, the J end by 6 bases, with 9 bases between. The sequenced CDR3 bases are TGTGCCAGCAGCTTTAGGGGCGGCGAG. The encoded protein is CASSFRGGE. The full CDR3 sequence reads CASSFRGGEQYF.

Note on this clone: The read stops 3 residues short of the end of the CDR3; the missing end is completed from the germline J gene. This chain connects TRBV19 to TRBJ2-1; D ambiguous. The V end was cut by 3 bases, the J end by 8 bases, with 5 bases between. Germline loops: CDR1 LNHDA, CDR2 SQIVND (reference sequence). The CDR3 has 11 residues. Incomplete CDR3 DNA: TGTGCCAGTAGTATCCTCTATGAG. Amino acid sequence: CASSILYE. The whole CDR3 region reads CASSILYEQFF.

Points on this clone: From the germline J gene comes the end of the CDR3, since the read stops 3 residues before it. The chain uses TRBV5-1 and TRBJ2-3; D is uncertain. The CDR3 is 15 residues long. The germline V gene has CDR1 SGHRS and CDR2 YFSETQ. Trimming shortened V by 1 base and J by 0 bases, and 9 bases separated the two germline ends. The sequenced CDR3 bases are TGCGCCAGCAGCTTGTTAGCAACTAGCACAGATACG. Its protein product is CASSLLATSTDT. The whole CDR3 reads CASSLLATSTDTQYF. Full variable domain (missing parts from reference TRBV5-1 and TRBJ2-3): KAGVTQTPRYLIKTRGQQVTLSCSPISGHRSVSWYQQTPGQGLQFLFEYFSETQRNKGNFPGRFSGRQFSNSRSEMNVSTLELGDSALYLCASSLLATSTDTQYFGPGTRLTVL.

A note on this clone: The read finishes 3 residues shy of the CDR3 end, and the germline J gene is used to complete it. The chain has TRBV4-1 and TRBJ1-4; D gene ambiguous. This CDR3 spans 14 amino acids. Germline CDR1 MGHRA, CDR2 YSYEKL. Trimming took 6 bases from V and 6 from J, leaving 14 bases between them. The CDR3 protein is CASRNIARDEKLFF. The covered CDR3 bases are TGCGCCAGCAGAAATATCGCAAGGGATGAAAAA.

For this clone: The read terminates 3 residues before the CDR3 end, so the remaining end is supplied by the germline J gene. V is TRBV19 and J is TRBJ2-7; the D gene is possibly TRBD1 (6 bases). V gave up 3 bases and J gave up 3 bases, with 12 bases separating them. The CDR3 totals 14 residues. Germline CDR1 and CDR2: LNHDA and SQIVND (reference sequence). The CDR3 reads CASSMTGHGYEQYF. The CDR3 bases that were read are TGTGCCAGTAGTATGACGGGACACGGCTACGAG.

A remark on this clone: Sequencing ends 3 residues short of the CDR3 end; the germline J gene provides the rest. The chain joins TRBV18 to TRBJ2-7; 9 bases match TRBD2. The germline CDR1 and CDR2 sequences are KGHSH and LQKENI. This CDR3 has 15 residues. With 3 bases clipped from V and 5 bases from J, the junction kept 8 bases outside the gene matches. CDR3 DNA, as far as it was read: TGTGCCAGCTCACCGATAGCGGGAGTAGTAAACGAG. It is translated as CASSPIAGVVNE. The complete CDR3 protein is CASSPIAGVVNEQYF.

Concerning this clone: The missing CDR3 end, 3 residues past where the read stops, is filled in from the germline J gene. The chain carries TRBV7-2 and TRBJ2-3; D not certain. Germline V gives CDR1 SGHTA, CDR2 FQGNSA. The V and J ends lost 5 bases and 5 bases respectively, with 8 bases between them. The CDR3 has 12 amino acids. This CDR3 reads CASSPYGDTQYF. The covered CDR3 bases are TGTGCCAGCAGCCCGTACGGAGATACG.

With respect to this clone: Read sequence stops 3 residues before the CDR3 end, and the germline J gene provides the missing end. The chain has TRBV20-1 and TRBJ2-2, with D possibly being TRBD1 (6 bases). Trimming shortened V by 0 bases and J by 4 bases, and 9 bases separated the two germline ends. Germline V CDR1 and CDR2: DFQATT, SNEGSKA (reference sequence). This CDR3 contains 14 residues. The CDR3 region is CSARDVRGTGELFF. CDR3 bases read: TGCAGTGCTAGAGATGTCAGGGGCACCGGGGAG.

A note on this clone: Read coverage stops 3 residues before the CDR3 terminus; the germline J gene supplies the remainder. V usage is TRBV20-1 and J usage is TRBJ2-3, with TRBD2 matching over 9 bases. CDR1 and CDR2 from the germline V gene are DFQATT and SNEGSKA (reference sequence). Trimming removed 2 bases from V and 0 bases from J; junction bases left unmatched: 9. The CDR3 is made up of 17 amino acids. CDR3 protein: CSARIGLAGPSTDTQYF. Incomplete CDR3 DNA: TGCAGTGCTAGAATAGGGCTAGCGGGACCTAGCACAGATACG.

Regarding this clone: The read halts 3 residues ahead of the CDR3 end, with the missing end drawn from the germline J gene. This chain links TRBV23-1 with TRBJ2-4, with D possibly matching TRBD1 (6 bases). TRBV23-1 is reported as an ORF; its role is uncertain. Trimming shortened V by 1 base and J by 6 bases, and 13 bases separated the two germline ends. The CDR3 loop spans 15 amino acids. Partial CDR3 DNA: TGCGCCAGCAGTCAATTTTGTGGACAGATAAACATT. Encoded protein: CASSQFCGQINI. From start to end, the CDR3 is CASSQFCGQINIQYF.

About this clone itself: The read stops 3 residues short of the end of the CDR3; the missing end is completed from the germline J gene. The chain is built from TRBV2 and TRBJ2-2; 12 nucleotides agree with TRBD2. The V gene end was trimmed by 6 bases and the J gene end by 5 bases; junction bases not matched to a gene: 4. The CDR3 totals 15 residues. Germline V CDR1 and CDR2: SNHLY, FYNNEI. CDR3 DNA (partial): TGTGCCAGCAGGAGAACTAGCGGGGGGACCGGGGAG. Translating it yields CASRRTSGGTGE. The whole CDR3 is CASRRTSGGTGELFF.

About this clone itself: The read stops 3 residues short of the end of the CDR3; the missing end is completed from the germline J gene. The same CDR3 arises from other DNA sequences in this sample as well. The chain uses TRBV6-2 or TRBV6-3 and TRBJ1-5; D gene unclear. V was pared by 5 bases and J by 4 bases, with 6 bases between. The germline gives CDR1 MNHEY, CDR2 SVGEGT. The CDR3 is made up of 12 amino acids. The sequenced part of the CDR3 DNA is TGTGCCAGCAGTCCCCCGAATCAGCCC. This translates into CASSPPNQP. The entire CDR3 sequence reads CASSPPNQPQHF.